The 5 T cell receptor beta chains below all came from one sample that was sequenced in a study of T cell repertoires in cytomegalovirus infection. No antigens are known for them. TCRdb reprocessed the reads via MiXCR and lists one record per CDR3 protein. Here the sample spans roughly 920,000 distinct CDR3 sequences, about a third being singletons. The specimen comprised cultured CD8+ T cells from PBMCs, sampled from culture after CMV antigen stimulation. These receptors all come from a human donor in good health (CMV status not recorded). Some clones in this sample may be carry-over from other donors' samples.

This clonotype was found many times. The J gene is TRBJ2-7, the V gene TRBV7-9; D assignment may be TRBD1 or TRBD2 (6 bases each). Germline lookup yields CDR1 SEHNR and CDR2 FQNEAQ (reference sequence). The V gene lost 5 bases and the J gene lost 5 bases, with 10 bases spanning the gap. This CDR3 is built from 12 residues. The CDR3 sequence: CASSPRGDEQYF. The DNA for the CDR3 is TGTGCCAGCAGCCCAAGGGGGGACGAGCAGTACTTC.

This clonotype was picked up many times. Germline is not matched at one junction end, which may reflect a read error. The chain joins TRBV4-1 to TRBJ1-1, with unresolved D. The CDR3 is 12 residues long. Germline values: CDR1 MGHRA, CDR2 YSYEKL. The CDR3 DNA follows: TGTGCCAGCAGTCGGGAGAACACTGAAGCTTTCTTT. Its translation: CASSRENTEAFF.

This clonotype was counted ten times or more. The chain employs TRBV7-6 and TRBJ2-3; tentative D call: TRBD1 (5 bases). In germline, CDR1 is SGHVS, CDR2 FNYEAQ. The V gene lost 4 bases and the J gene lost 4 bases, with 21 bases spanning the gap. This CDR3 comprises 17 residues. The CDR3 protein is CASSYPRADTSADTQYF. The CDR3 coding sequence is TGTGCCAGCAGCTATCCCCGTGCGGACACATCCGCAGATACGCAGTATTTT.

The chain carries TRBV20-1 and TRBJ1-2, with D possibly being TRBD1 (6 bases). The germline CDR1 and CDR2 sequences are DFQATT and SNEGSKA (reference sequence). V was trimmed by 5 bases and J by 3 bases, leaving 13 bases between them. This CDR3 is built from 13 residues. CDR3 sequence (DNA): TGCAGTGCTCGATGGACAGCAGACTATGGCTACACCTTC. This gives the protein CSARWTADYGYTF.

This clonotype was counted only a few times. The chain links TRBV5-3 to TRBJ1-3; D unclear. TRBV5-3 is given ORF status, its function remaining uncertain. This CDR3 is 11 amino acids long. V was trimmed by 8 bases and J by 7 bases, leaving 10 bases between them. This chain's CDR3 is CASTQENTIYF. The CDR3 region has the DNA TGTGCCAGCACCCAGGAGAACACCATATATTTT.